One T cell receptor (beta chain) is described in this entry. This specimen belongs to a study of blood T cell repertoires in COVID-19. About the study: Researchers got acute and convalescent COVID-19 samples from the United States, Italy and Spain. T cells, B-cell-depleted T cells, or PBMCs provided the cDNA or gDNA that served as material.

Germline values: CDR1 SGHNT, CDR2 YYREEE (reference sequence). The CDR3 is made up of 15 amino acids. V lost 6 bases, J lost 3 bases, and 19 bases lay in between. Assay used: immunoSEQ multiplex PCR; TCRdb lists only in-frame clones, some missing. Counted here are some 230,000 clones, more than 65% occurring once; the ten biggest clones make up approximately 2.9%. This sequence joins TRBV5-4 and TRBJ2-7; D is undetermined. The receptor was derived from a woman aged 25 to 39 who had recovered from COVID-19. The sample was peripheral blood. Here the CDR3 reads CASTFHPSRLYEQYF. The CDR3 DNA reads TGTGCCAGCACCTTCCATCCTTCCAGGCTCTACGAGCAGTACTTC.